The 16 T cell receptor beta chains below all came from one sample that was sequenced in a study of STAT3 mutations in large granular lymphocyte leukemia. The study's findings and limits: Every T-LGLL patient had at least one immunodominant TCRbeta clonotype.

Measured with immunoSEQ multiplex PCR; TCRdb has only the in-frame clones, and not every one. The sample lists 10,000 to 15,000 clones, 88% seen once, with 12% in the top ten. Their recognized antigens are unknown. The sample was PBMCs. Receptors originate from a human donor with T large granular lymphocyte leukemia. Some clones in this sample may be carry-over from other donors' samples.

CDR3 region: CASSASGTGITEAFF. CDR3 in DNA: TGTGCCAGCTCAGCATCCGGGACAGGGATCACTGAAGCTTTCTTT. The V call is TRBV18, the J call TRBJ1-1, with TRBD1 matching over 9 bases. V was clipped by 5 bases and J by 4 bases; unmatched bases: 8. CDR3 size: 15 residues. Germline values: CDR1 KGHSH, CDR2 LQKENI.

The rearrangement joins TRBV5-6 to TRBJ1-5; D is perhaps TRBD1 (5 bases). CDR3 length: 14 residues. The germline CDR1 and CDR2 sequences are SGHDT and YYEEEE. V lost 4 bases and J 5 bases, leaving 13 bases between the germline ends. The CDR3 sequence: CASSPWQGHQPQHF. The CDR3 region has the DNA TGTGCCAGCAGCCCTTGGCAGGGACATCAGCCCCAGCATTTT. The complete variable domain, with remaining parts taken from reference TRBV5-6 and TRBJ1-5, reads DAGVTQSPTHLIKTRGQQVTLRCSPKSGHDTVSWYQQALGQGPQFIFQYYEEEERQRGNFPDRFSGHQFPNYSSELNVNALLLGDSALYLCASSPWQGHQPQHFGDGTRLSIL.

The chain combines TRBV14 with TRBJ1-1; maybe TRBD1 (6 bases). The CDR3 is 14 residues long. Germline assignment: CDR1 SGHDN and CDR2 FVKESK. The V and J ends lost 0 bases and 3 bases respectively, with 8 bases between them. CDR3 loop: CASSQERGDTEAFF. The CDR3 coding sequence is TGTGCCAGCAGCCAAGAAAGGGGGGACACTGAAGCTTTCTTT.

The V and J genes are TRBV15 and TRBJ2-7, with 7 nucleotides matching TRBD1. The ends lost 5 bases at V and 2 bases at J; junction bases unmatched: 6. The CDR3 is 14 amino acids. The germline V gene has CDR1 LNHNV and CDR2 YYDKDF (reference sequence). This chain's CDR3 is CATSSGQSTYEQYF. The CDR3 DNA sequence: TGTGCCACCAGCTCGGGACAGTCCACCTACGAGCAGTACTTC.

The CDR3 sequence: CASSYLRAVSTDTQYF. The CDR3 bases are TGTGCCAGCAGTTACCTTCGGGCTGTAAGCACAGATACGCAGTATTTT. V usage is TRBV6-5 and J usage is TRBJ2-3, with D unclear. The CDR3 is 16 amino acids. V was shortened by 2 bases and J by 0 bases, with 12 bases between the two germline ends. Germline CDR1 MNHEY, CDR2 SVGAGI.

The rearrangement uses TRBV27 and TRBJ2-3, with 8 positions matching TRBD2. This CDR3 spans 14 amino acids. V lost 10 bases and J lost 0; bases outside the gene matches: 6. The germline V gene has CDR1 MNHEY and CDR2 SMNVEV (reference sequence). The CDR3 is CATTSGQSTDTQYF. The CDR3 region has the DNA TGTGCCACCACTAGCGGCCAAAGCACAGATACGCAGTATTTT.

V is TRBV28 and J is TRBJ2-7; the D is unclear. Germline assignment: CDR1 MDHEN and CDR2 SYDVKM. Trimming took 7 bases from V and 4 from J, leaving 8 bases between them. The CDR3 extends over 11 amino acids. The CDR3 region is CASKGVYEQYF. The CDR3 DNA is TGTGCCAGCAAAGGAGTTTACGAGCAGTACTTC.

The chain carries TRBV19 and TRBJ1-2; 9 bases align to TRBD1. The CDR3 is 15 amino acids. CDR1 LNHDA and CDR2 SQIVND come from the germline V gene (reference sequence). V lost 3 bases and J lost 4; bases outside the gene matches: 6. The CDR3 region is CASSISGGQGYGYTF. The CDR3 DNA follows: TGTGCCAGTAGTATCTCGGGGGGACAGGGCTATGGCTACACCTTC.

V and J are TRBV5-4 and TRBJ1-1, with D possibly matching TRBD1 (6 bases). Germline CDR1 is SGHNT and CDR2 is YYREEE (reference sequence). V lost 5 bases to trimming and J lost 3 bases, with 23 bases between them. The CDR3 covers 17 residues. Written as DNA, the CDR3 is TGTGCCAGCAGGTCCGGGACACCGTGGAGGTACGACACTGAAGCTTTCTTT. This sequence encodes CASRSGTPWRYDTEAFF.

The chain combines TRBV10-3 with TRBJ2-5, with 8 bases identical to TRBD1. The germline gives CDR1 ENHRY, CDR2 SYGVKD. The V gene end was trimmed by 6 bases and the J gene end by 4 bases; junction bases not matched to a gene: 1. The CDR3 sequence is 12 residues long. The CDR3 loop reads CAISGQGETQYF. Here the CDR3 DNA reads TGTGCCATCAGCGGACAGGGAGAGACCCAGTACTTC.

This clone is a singleton in its sample. The chain carries TRBV29-1 and TRBJ1-1, with D unclear. V was pared by 6 bases and J by 4 bases, with 21 bases between. In germline, CDR1 is SQVTM, CDR2 ANQGSEA. The CDR3 length is 15 residues. The chain's CDR3 is CSVATNAGVGTEAFF. The CDR3 nucleotides read TGCAGCGTAGCAACCAACGCCGGGGTAGGCACTGAAGCTTTCTTT.

V and J are TRBV7-3 and TRBJ2-3; no definite D call. The CDR3 is made up of 13 amino acids. Germline CDR1 reads SGHTA; CDR2 reads FQGTGA. V lost 4 bases and J lost 1, with 6 bases in between. DNA for the CDR3: TGTGCCAGCAGCTCATTGGGCACAGATACGCAGTATTTT. This encodes CASSSLGTDTQYF.

For the CDR3, the DNA is TGTGCCAGCTCCGTTACAGGGGGCATCGACTATGGCTACACCTTC. It translates to CASSVTGGIDYGYTF. The rearrangement uses TRBV18 and TRBJ1-2; TRBD1 matches 9 bases. The CDR3 covers 15 residues. After removal of 6 bases from V and 3 bases from J, the junction contained 8 bases not matched to a gene. The V gene's germline CDR1 is KGHSH and CDR2 LQKENI.

This rearrangement joins TRBV6-1 to TRBJ1-5, with TRBD1 identical over 7 bases. Germline assignment: CDR1 MNHNS and CDR2 SASEGT. The CDR3 is 14 residues long. With 2 bases clipped from V and 4 bases from J, the junction kept 2 bases outside the gene matches. The CDR3 spells CASSEQGENQPQHF. The DNA for the CDR3 is TGTGCCAGCAGTGAACAGGGGGAGAATCAGCCCCAGCATTTT.

This CDR3 is CASSLYGEQYV. In nucleotides, the CDR3 is TGCGCCAGCAGCCTGTATGGCGAGCAGTACGTC. The chain combines TRBV5-1 with TRBJ2-7; D not resolved. The CDR3 is 11 residues long. Germline CDR1 SGHRS, CDR2 YFSETQ. Trimming left V 4 bases short and J 6 bases short, with 8 bases between.

V gene TRBV6-1 combines with J gene TRBJ1-1; 7 bases match TRBD1. In germline, CDR1 is MNHNS, CDR2 SASEGT. The ends lost 7 bases at V and 5 bases at J; junction bases unmatched: 7. The CDR3 is made up of 13 amino acids. CDR3 DNA sequence: TGTGCCAGCACAGAGGGGGCGCGGACTGAAGCTTTCTTT. It codes for CASTEGARTEAFF.